The rows below give T cell receptor beta chains drawn from one sample of a study of cytomegalovirus exposure and HLA in healthy donors. The method was immunoSEQ multiplex PCR; TCRdb's version includes in-frame clones alone and lacks a portion of them. Here the sample spans about 170,000 clones, roughly 82% being singletons. The sequencing input was PBMCs. The receptors derive from a girl aged 10 to 17 in good health and CMV-seropositive. Each CDR3 is given with its conserved first and last residue. D genes are given only for firm matches.

>15|TRBV5-1|TRBJ1-1|NA
CASSLGSSRDTEAFF
TGCGCCAGCAGCTTGGGAAGCTCCAGGGACACTGAAGCTTTCTTT
>14|TRBV10-3|TRBJ1-1|TRBD1
CAISEWDREVKAFF
TGTGCCATCAGTGAGTGGGACAGGGAAGTGAAAGCTTTCTTT
>15|TRBV18|TRBJ1-2|TRBD1
CASSPLNRGNYGYTF
TGTGCCAGCTCACCTCTGAACAGGGGAAACTATGGCTACACCTTC
>14|TRBV27|TRBJ2-7|NA
CASSENRESYEQYF
TGTGCCAGCAGTGAAAATCGGGAGTCCTACGAGCAGTACTTC
>14|TRBV6-5|TRBJ1-2|TRBD1
CASSYGEGAGGYTF
TGTGCCAGCAGTTACGGAGAGGGGGCCGGGGGCTACACCTTC
>16|TRBV5-1|TRBJ1-2|NA
CASSLGGLRGIYGYTF
TGCGCCAGCAGCTTGGGAGGGCTCCGGGGGATCTATGGCTACACCTTC
>17|TRBV11-2|TRBJ2-7|TRBD1
CASTSLGRGLLSGEQYF
TGTGCCAGCACCTCCCTTGGCAGGGGGCTCTTGTCGGGCGAGCAGTACTTC
>16|TRBV7-3|TRBJ2-5|TRBD2
CASSAPLAGAQETQYF
TGTGCCAGCAGCGCCCCACTAGCGGGGGCCCAAGAGACCCAGTACTTC
>15|TRBV9|TRBJ2-7|TRBD2
CASSVAEREQYEQYF
TGTGCCAGCAGCGTAGCGGAGCGGGAGCAGTACGAGCAGTACTTC
>13|TRBV5-5|TRBJ2-5|NA
CASSLGALETQYF
TGTGCCAGCAGCTTGGGGGCGCTGGAGACCCAGTACTTC
>13|TRBV28|TRBJ2-7|TRBD1
CASSFETGYEQYF
TGTGCCAGCAGCTTCGAGACAGGGTACGAGCAGTACTTC